These 12 T cell receptor beta chains originate from one sample sequenced in a study of blood T cell repertoires in COVID-19. Using immunoSEQ multiplex PCR, the repertoire was profiled, and TCRdb retains in-frame clones only, with some absent. This table has about 140,000 clones, 79% appearing once. Sequencing input: peripheral blood. The receptor set was obtained from a man aged 60 to 69 with acute or convalescent COVID-19.

This chain uses TRBV9 with TRBJ2-3, with D unresolved. Germline V gene sequence: CDR1 SGDLS, CDR2 YYNGEE. This CDR3 is built from 15 residues. The V end was cut by 4 bases, the J end by 2 bases, with 14 bases between. The CDR3 loop reads CASSPPPLDTDTQYF. The CDR3 DNA reads TGTGCCAGCAGCCCACCCCCCTTAGACACAGATACGCAGTATTTT.

The chain uses TRBV3-1 (or the pseudogene TRBV3-2) and TRBJ1-1; 10 nucleotides align to TRBD1. With V trimmed by 4 bases and J by 4 bases, 3 bases remained unmatched. Germline assignment: CDR1 LGHDT and CDR2 YNNKEL (reference sequence). This CDR3 is 14 amino acids long. The DNA for the CDR3 is TGTGCCAGCAGCCCGACAGGGGGCATCACTGAAGCTTTCTTT. Protein: CASSPTGGITEAFF.

The chain is built from TRBV18 and TRBJ2-1; a possible D gene is TRBD2 (5 bases). From germline, CDR1 is KGHSH and CDR2 LQKENI. V was clipped by 3 bases and J by 7 bases, with 13 bases between them. CDR3 size: 14 residues. DNA for the CDR3: TGTGCCAGCTCACCCCCTACTAGTCGAAATGAGCAGTTCTTC. It translates to CASSPPTSRNEQFF.

This clone was counted once. V is TRBV2 and J is TRBJ1-2, with D possibly being TRBD1 (5 bases). There are 13 residues in the CDR3. The germline V and J ends were trimmed by 2 bases and 6 bases, with 10 bases remaining between them. Germline V lookup: CDR1 SNHLY, CDR2 FYNNEI. The CDR3 spells CASSETGVNGYTF. The CDR3 region has the DNA TGTGCCAGCAGTGAAACAGGAGTGAATGGCTACACCTTC. Complete variable domain (other parts from reference TRBV2 and TRBJ1-2): EPEVTQTPSHQVTQMGQEVILRCVPISNHLYFYWYRQILGQKVEFLVSFYNNEISEKSEIFDDQFSVERPDGSNFTLKIRSTKLEDSAMYFCASSETGVNGYTFGSGTRLTVV.

This chain uses TRBV5-1 with TRBJ2-5; TRBD1 matches 9 bases. CDR3 length: 15 amino acids. V was pared by 4 bases and J by 4 bases, with 8 bases of the junction left unmatched. Germline CDR1 is SGHRS and CDR2 is YFSETQ. The CDR3 loop is CASSLQGAAGETQYF. The CDR3 coding sequence is TGCGCCAGCAGCCTACAGGGGGCAGCCGGAGAGACCCAGTACTTC.

This clone was recorded once. The chain joins TRBV7-3 to TRBJ2-5; a weak D match, TRBD1 (5 bases). Germline CDR1 SGHTA, CDR2 FQGTGA. The V gene lost 3 bases and the J gene lost 2 bases, with 10 bases spanning the gap. The CDR3 extends over 14 amino acids. CDR3 coding DNA: TGTGCCAGCAGCTTCCAGGACACACAAGAGACCCAGTACTTC. It is translated as CASSFQDTQETQYF.

The V and J genes are TRBV28 and TRBJ2-1; 11 bases are a match to TRBD2. Germline-derived CDR1 and CDR2 are MDHEN and SYDVKM. V lost 3 bases to trimming and J lost 6 bases; unmatched junction nucleotides: 10. The CDR3 sequence is 17 residues long. In DNA, the CDR3 is TGTGCCAGCAGTTTTGGGGCTAGCGGGAGGTATGGCAATGAGCAGTTCTTC. It translates to CASSFGASGRYGNEQFF.

This clone is labeled medium-sized. The chain joins TRBV2 to TRBJ2-1; 11 nucleotides match TRBD2. The CDR3 length is 14 residues. The junction had 10 bases not matched to a gene; V was cut back by 10 bases and J by 8 bases. Germline V gene sequence: CDR1 SNHLY, CDR2 FYNNEI. CDR3 protein: CATKLAGASDEQFF. The CDR3 DNA reads TGTGCCACAAAACTAGCGGGAGCATCCGATGAGCAGTTCTTC.

This clone was detected only a few times. The chain has TRBV5-1 and TRBJ2-7; 9 nucleotides match TRBD2. The CDR3 extends over 17 amino acids. J lost 0 bases, V lost 0 bases, and 7 bases had no gene match. Germline V CDR1 and CDR2: SGHRS, YFSETQ. CDR3 coding DNA: TGCGCCAGCAGCTTGGTGGGTAGCGGGAGCACCTCCTACGAGCAGTACTTC. Its protein product is CASSLVGSGSTSYEQYF.

The chain joins TRBV5-1 to TRBJ1-6, with D possibly matching TRBD1 (6 bases). This CDR3 is built from 15 residues. Trimming cost V 0 bases and J 6 bases, with 10 bases left between them. Germline CDR1 and CDR2: SGHRS and YFSETQ. DNA of the CDR3: TGCGCCAGCAGCTTGGTTTCAGGGGTTAATTCACCCCTCCACTTT. Encoded protein: CASSLVSGVNSPLHF.

The J gene is TRBJ2-5, the V gene TRBV7-9, with D perhaps TRBD2 (6 bases). The CDR3 is 15 amino acids. Trimming took 0 bases from V and 5 from J, leaving 13 bases between them. In germline, CDR1 is SEHNR, CDR2 FQNEAQ (reference sequence). The CDR3 nucleotides read TGTGCCAGCAGCTTAGCGGGAGGCCATTGGGAGACCCAGTACTTC. Its translation is CASSLAGGHWETQYF. The full variable domain, in which reference TRBV7-9 and TRBJ2-5 provide the parts outside the CDR3, is DTGVSQNPRHKITKRGQNVTFRCDPISEHNRLYWYRQTLGQGPEFLTYFQNEAQLEKSRLLSDRFSAERPKGSFSTLEIQRTEQGDSAMYLCASSLAGGHWETQYFGPGTRLLVL.

The chain employs TRBV19 and TRBJ1-1, with D perhaps matching TRBD1 (6 bases). The ends were cut back, 5 bases at V and 3 bases at J, with 13 bases in the middle. The CDR3 sequence is 14 residues long. Germline V gene data show CDR1 as LNHDA and CDR2 as SQIVND (reference sequence). CDR3 sequence: CASSPGTSDTEAFF. CDR3 coding DNA: TGTGCCAGTAGTCCAGGGACATCAGACACTGAAGCTTTCTTT.